Listed below are T cell receptor beta chains from one sample, sequenced in a study of shared clonotypes between healthy human individuals. This table comes from immunoSEQ multiplex PCR, and its TCRdb copy is limited to in-frame clones, with some not included. The data show some 2.1 million clones, with around 93% seen just once and 1.5% to 2% held by the top ten. The sample taken for sequencing was naive CD8+ T cells from PBMCs. These receptors all come from a man between 18 and 35 years old in good health. Some clones in this sample may be carry-over from other donors' samples. Each CDR3 is given with its conserved first and last residue. The order of the fields is V gene, D gene, clone size, J gene, CDR3 DNA, CDR3 protein. A D gene is named only where the DNA matches it firmly. Part of the rows lack a size; the others show once, few, many or a class for expanded clones.

V: TRBV28; D: TRBD1; size: NA; J: TRBJ2-7; DNA: TGTGCCAGCAGAGCCGGGACAGATAGCTCCTACGAGCAGTACTTC; CDR3: CASRAGTDSSYEQYF
V: TRBV11-2; D: NA; size: NA; J: TRBJ1-1; DNA: TGTGCCAGCAGCTTAGATGAACCGGGAATTAACACTGAAGCTTTCTTT; CDR3: CASSLDEPGINTEAFF
V: TRBV5-4; D: NA; size: NA; J: TRBJ2-7; DNA: TGTGCCAGCAGCTTGAGAGGGCTCCCCTCCTACGAGCAGTACTTC; CDR3: CASSLRGLPSYEQYF
V: TRBV9; D: NA; size: NA; J: TRBJ2-2; DNA: TGTGCCAGCAGCGTAGATGCGAACACCGGGGAGCTGTTTTTT; CDR3: CASSVDANTGELFF
V: TRBV4-3; D: NA; size: NA; J: TRBJ1-1; DNA: TGCGCCAGCAGCCAAGTGAAAATGGGGGTGCCTGAAGCTTTCTTT; CDR3: CASSQVKMGVPEAFF
V: TRBV29-1; D: TRBD1; size: once; J: TRBJ2-5; DNA: TGCAGCGTTGAAGACCAGGACAGGGAGGCGGAAGAGACCCAGTACTTC; CDR3: CSVEDQDREAEETQYF
V: TRBV4-3; D: NA; size: NA; J: TRBJ2-7; DNA: TGCGCCAGCAGCCAAGATCGGGCGACTCGGTCCTACGAGCAGTACTTC; CDR3: CASSQDRATRSYEQYF
V: TRBV6-1; D: NA; size: NA; J: TRBJ1-1; DNA: TGTGCCAGCAGTGAACTCTTCATGCTGAACACTGAAGCTTTCTTT; CDR3: CASSELFMLNTEAFF
V: TRBV6-5; D: NA; size: NA; J: TRBJ2-3; DNA: TGTGCCAGCAGTTTCGGGCGGAGCGTCACAGATACGCAGTATTTT; CDR3: CASSFGRSVTDTQYF
V: TRBV7-9; D: NA; size: NA; J: TRBJ1-2; DNA: TGTGCCAGCAGCCAAGTCGGCACGGATAACTATGGCTACACCTTC; CDR3: CASSQVGTDNYGYTF
V: TRBV11-3; D: TRBD2; size: NA; J: TRBJ2-1; DNA: TGTGCCAGCAGCGCGACTAGCGGGCGGACCTACAATGAGCAGTTCTTC; CDR3: CASSATSGRTYNEQFF
V: TRBV5-1; D: TRBD2; size: NA; J: TRBJ2-1; DNA: TGCGCCAGCAGCGAAACGCGACTAGCCGGGGTTGGTGAGCAGTTCTTC; CDR3: CASSETRLAGVGEQFF
V: TRBV15; D: TRBD2; size: once; J: TRBJ2-7; DNA: TGTGCCACCAGCAGAGAGCGGGAGAGGTACGAGCAGTACTTC; CDR3: CATSRERERYEQYF
V: TRBV30; D: NA; size: once; J: TRBJ2-7; DNA: TGTGCCTGGAGGGCAGGGCTTTCCTACGAGCAGTACTTC; CDR3: CAWRAGLSYEQYF
V: TRBV29-1; D: NA; size: NA; J: TRBJ2-3; DNA: TGCAGCGGAAAAGGAGCGTACAACACAGATACGCAGTATTTT; CDR3: CSGKGAYNTDTQYF
V: TRBV7-9; D: NA; size: few; J: TRBJ1-5; DNA: TGTGCCAGCAGCCTCACAGGGTTCGGTCAGCCCCAGCATTTT; CDR3: CASSLTGFGQPQHF
V: TRBV2; D: NA; size: NA; J: TRBJ2-5; DNA: TGTGCCAGCAGTGTCGATCCGGACGCTCCGGGTTACGAGACCCAGTACTTC; CDR3: CASSVDPDAPGYETQYF
V: TRBV28; D: NA; size: NA; J: TRBJ2-7; DNA: TGTGCCAGCAGTTACTATATCGAGTACGAGCAGTACTTC; CDR3: CASSYYIEYEQYF
V: TRBV11-2; D: NA; size: NA; J: TRBJ1-1; DNA: TGTGCCAGCAGCTTAGGGTCTGGAGGGATTTACACTGAAGCTTTCTTT; CDR3: CASSLGSGGIYTEAFF
V: TRBV6-6; D: NA; size: NA; J: TRBJ1-3; DNA: TGTGCCAGCAGTGACGGGACACCCGGGAGCACCATATATTTT; CDR3: CASSDGTPGSTIYF
V: TRBV7-2; D: NA; size: NA; J: TRBJ1-1; DNA: TGTGCCAGCAGCTGGGCTGGTATGAGCACTGAAGCTTTCTTT; CDR3: CASSWAGMSTEAFF
V: TRBV6-5; D: NA; size: NA; J: TRBJ2-3; DNA: TGTGCCAGCAGTTACTCTAGTGGGGATACGCAGTATTTT; CDR3: CASSYSSGDTQYF
V: TRBV28; D: NA; size: once; J: TRBJ1-2; DNA: TGTGCCAGCAGTCGACACGATTACAGGGATGCGGGCGGCTACACCTTC; CDR3: CASSRHDYRDAGGYTF
V: TRBV9; D: NA; size: NA; J: TRBJ2-7; DNA: TGTGCCAGCAGCGCCGCCGAAGGCGGGACCTACGAGCAGTACTTC; CDR3: CASSAAEGGTYEQYF
V: TRBV29-1; D: NA; size: NA; J: TRBJ2-1; DNA: TGCAGCGTACCCAGAAAAGGTGAGCAGTTCTTC; CDR3: CSVPRKGEQFF
V: TRBV6-1; D: TRBD1; size: once; J: TRBJ1-2; DNA: TGTGCCAGCAGGGCCGGACAGGAGGGGATTGGCTACACCTTC; CDR3: CASRAGQEGIGYTF
V: TRBV29-1; D: NA; size: NA; J: TRBJ2-1; DNA: TGCAGCGTTGAAGTATCCTACAATGAGCAGTTCTTC; CDR3: CSVEVSYNEQFF
V: TRBV7-9; D: NA; size: NA; J: TRBJ2-5; DNA: TGTGCCAGCAGCTTGGGGCAGTTCCCAAGCGGGACCCAGTACTTC; CDR3: CASSLGQFPSGTQYF
V: TRBV10-2; D: NA; size: NA; J: TRBJ2-1; DNA: TGCGCCAGCTTTGTGGCGGGATACAATGAGCAGTTCTTC; CDR3: CASFVAGYNEQFF
V: TRBV29-1; D: NA; size: NA; J: TRBJ1-1; DNA: TGCAGCCCCTTATTGGGCACTGAAGCTTTCTTT; CDR3: CSPLLGTEAFF
V: TRBV27; D: NA; size: NA; J: TRBJ2-7; DNA: TGTGCCAGCAGTTTCCGGTCGCCTGCCGTCTCCGAGCAGTACTTC; CDR3: CASSFRSPAVSEQYF
V: TRBV7-9; D: TRBD1; size: NA; J: TRBJ1-4; DNA: TGTGCCAGCAGCTTAGTCTTAGGAGGGGGCCGGGAAAAACTGTTTTTT; CDR3: CASSLVLGGGREKLFF
V: TRBV7-9; D: NA; size: NA; J: TRBJ1-2; DNA: TGTGCCAGCAGCTTAGCAATGCAGGATGGCTACACCTTC; CDR3: CASSLAMQDGYTF
V: TRBV2; D: TRBD1; size: few; J: TRBJ1-5; DNA: TGTGCCAGCAGCATGACAGGGGGCCCCTGGCAGCCCCAGCATTTT; CDR3: CASSMTGGPWQPQHF
V: TRBV7-9; D: TRBD2; size: NA; J: TRBJ2-1; DNA: TGTGCCAGCAGCGCCTTTATGACTCGGGAGGGCCTATTCAATGAGCAGTTCTTC; CDR3: CASSAFMTREGLFNEQFF
V: TRBV15; D: NA; size: once; J: TRBJ1-1; DNA: TGTGCCACCAGCAAGGCGGTAGACCCAAGTACTGAAGCTTTCTTT; CDR3: CATSKAVDPSTEAFF
V: TRBV28; D: TRBD1; size: NA; J: TRBJ1-1; DNA: TGTGCCAGCAGAGAAGCAGGGGGCCCTGAAGCTTTCTTT; CDR3: CASREAGGPEAFF
V: TRBV27; D: TRBD1; size: NA; J: TRBJ1-5; DNA: TGTGCCAGCAGTTTAGGTAAAGGACAGGGTTATCAGCCCCAGCATTTT; CDR3: CASSLGKGQGYQPQHF
V: TRBV5-4; D: NA; size: NA; J: TRBJ2-1; DNA: TGTGCCAGCAGCTCTTACAATGAGCAGTTCTTC; CDR3: CASSSYNEQFF
V: TRBV7-9; D: NA; size: NA; J: TRBJ2-7; DNA: TGTGCCAGCAGGGGCCCCGACTCCTACGAGCAGTACTTC; CDR3: CASRGPDSYEQYF
V: TRBV27; D: NA; size: NA; J: TRBJ2-7; DNA: TGTGCCAGCAGTCCGACCTGGGGCCACGAGCAGTACTTC; CDR3: CASSPTWGHEQYF
V: TRBV10-3; D: NA; size: NA; J: TRBJ2-6; DNA: TGTGCCATCAGCGACACGAACTCTGGGGCCAACGTCCTGACTTTC; CDR3: CAISDTNSGANVLTF
V: TRBV7-9; D: TRBD2; size: NA; J: TRBJ2-7; DNA: TGTGCCAGCAGCCACGGGACTAGCGGGAGGATCTACGAGCAGTACTTC; CDR3: CASSHGTSGRIYEQYF
V: TRBV28; D: NA; size: NA; J: TRBJ1-1; DNA: TGTGCCAGCAGTTTATTAAGGGGTGGGGCAGCTTTCTTT; CDR3: CASSLLRGGAAFF
V: TRBV4-3; D: NA; size: NA; J: TRBJ1-2; DNA: TGCGCCAGCAGCCAAGATAGGACATCCACTAACTATGGCTACACCTTC; CDR3: CASSQDRTSTNYGYTF